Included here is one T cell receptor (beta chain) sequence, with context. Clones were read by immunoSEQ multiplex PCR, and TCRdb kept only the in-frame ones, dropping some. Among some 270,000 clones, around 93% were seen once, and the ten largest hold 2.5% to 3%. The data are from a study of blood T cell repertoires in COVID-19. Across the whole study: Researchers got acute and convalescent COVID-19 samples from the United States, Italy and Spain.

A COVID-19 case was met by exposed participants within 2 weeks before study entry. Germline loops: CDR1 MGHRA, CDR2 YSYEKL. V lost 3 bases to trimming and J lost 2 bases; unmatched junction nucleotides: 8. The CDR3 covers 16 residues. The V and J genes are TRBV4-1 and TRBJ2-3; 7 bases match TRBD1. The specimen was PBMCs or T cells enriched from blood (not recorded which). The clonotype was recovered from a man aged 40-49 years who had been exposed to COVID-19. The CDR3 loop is CASSHPKTGTTDTQYF. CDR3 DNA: TGCGCCAGCAGCCACCCGAAGACAGGGACCACAGATACGCAGTATTTT.